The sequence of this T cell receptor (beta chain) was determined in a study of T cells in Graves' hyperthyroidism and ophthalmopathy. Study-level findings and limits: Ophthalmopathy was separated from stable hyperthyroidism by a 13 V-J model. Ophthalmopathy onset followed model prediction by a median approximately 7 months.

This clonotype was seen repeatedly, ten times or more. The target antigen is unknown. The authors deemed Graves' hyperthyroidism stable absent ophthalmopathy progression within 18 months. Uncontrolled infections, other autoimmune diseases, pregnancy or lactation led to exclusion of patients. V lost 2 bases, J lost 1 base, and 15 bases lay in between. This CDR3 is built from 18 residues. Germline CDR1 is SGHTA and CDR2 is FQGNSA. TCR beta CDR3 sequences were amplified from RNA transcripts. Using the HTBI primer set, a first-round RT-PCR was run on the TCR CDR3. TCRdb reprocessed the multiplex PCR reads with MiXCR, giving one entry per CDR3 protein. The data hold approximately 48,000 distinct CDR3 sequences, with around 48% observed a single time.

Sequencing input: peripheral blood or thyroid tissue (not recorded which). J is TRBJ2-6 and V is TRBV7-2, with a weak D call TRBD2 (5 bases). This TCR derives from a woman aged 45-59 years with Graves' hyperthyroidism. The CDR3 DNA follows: TGTGCCAGCAGCTTAACCGGACTTGGGGTTTCTGGGGCCAACGTCCTGACTTTC. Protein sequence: CASSLTGLGVSGANVLTF.